These T cell receptor beta chains were read from a single sample in a study of cytomegalovirus exposure and HLA in healthy donors. The data were produced by immunoSEQ multiplex PCR, yet TCRdb's version contains in-frame clones alone and is incomplete. The sample includes 150,000 to 200,000 clones, 76% of them seen just once. The sample was PBMCs. Receptor source: a male donor in good health and CMV-seronegative. CDR3s include the opening cysteine and the closing phenylalanine or tryptophan. A D gene is named only where the DNA matches it firmly. Clone size appears in some rows only: once, few, many, or a class for an expanded clone.

TRBD1,TRBJ2-7,TRBV5-1,-,CASSWTGAYEQYF,TGCGCCAGCAGCTGGACAGGGGCCTACGAGCAGTACTTC
TRBD2,TRBJ2-4,TRBV11-2,once,CASSLEPIAGRGLAKNIQYF,TGTGCCAGCAGCTTAGAGCCCATAGCGGGTAGGGGACTAGCCAAAAACATTCAGTACTTC
-,TRBJ2-7,TRBV5-4,-,CASSFPGTPPYEQYF,TGTGCCAGCAGCTTTCCCGGGACACCTCCCTACGAGCAGTACTTC
-,TRBJ2-7,TRBV12-2,-,CASRSTYRVTSGRGYEQYF,TGTGCAAGTCGCTCAACCTACCGGGTGACTAGCGGGAGAGGGTACGAGCAGTACTTC
-,TRBJ2-7,TRBV2,once,CASKDSPGAYEQYF,TGCGCCAGCAAAGACTCGCCGGGGGCCTACGAGCAGTACTTC
-,TRBJ2-5,TRBV25-1,-,CASLSRGPSPGETQYF,TGTGCCAGCTTGTCCAGGGGCCCCTCCCCAGGAGAGACCCAGTACTTC
-,TRBJ1-1,TRBV30,-,CARRSGRSLEAFF,TGTGCAAGGAGGTCCGGTAGAAGTTTGGAAGCTTTCTTT
TRBD1,TRBJ2-3,TRBV5-4,-,CASSPSLDRGGTDTQYF,TGTGCCAGCAGCCCGAGCCTGGACAGGGGAGGCACAGATACGCAGTATTTT
TRBD2,TRBJ2-7,TRBV23-1,few,CASRRTSGSYEQYF,TGCGCCAGCAGAAGGACTAGCGGCTCCTACGAGCAGTACTTC
-,TRBJ1-3,TRBV9,once,CASSAYRGNTIYF,TGTGCCAGCAGCGCCTACAGGGGAAACACCATATATTTT
TRBD1,TRBJ1-1,TRBV7-9,once,CASSPEGQGNTEAFF,TGTGCCAGCAGCCCCGAGGGACAGGGAAACACTGAAGCTTTCTTT
TRBD1,TRBJ1-1,TRBV19,-,CATRQGQPEDEAFF,TGTGCCACTAGGCAGGGACAGCCGGAGGATGAAGCTTTCTTT
-,TRBJ1-5,TRBV28,once,CASSHYEPQHF,TGTGCCAGCAGTCACTATGAGCCCCAGCATTTT
TRBD1,TRBJ2-5,TRBV5-4,-,CASSRDRVETQYF,TGTGCCAGCAGTCGGGACAGGGTTGAGACCCAGTACTTC
TRBD2,TRBJ2-7,TRBV7-2,few,CASSLAVAGVGEQYF,TGTGCCAGCAGCTTAGCGGTAGCGGGAGTGGGTGAGCAGTACTTC
-,TRBJ2-7,TRBV27,few,CASSLMRGYNEQYF,TGTGCCAGCAGTTTGATGAGGGGGTACAACGAGCAGTACTTC
-,TRBJ1-2,TRBV2,once,CASGAGNYGYTF,TGTGCCAGCGGGGCAGGGAACTATGGCTACACCTTC
-,TRBJ1-4,TRBV10-3,-,CAISTGFLSEKLFF,TGTGCCATCAGCACAGGGTTTTTGAGTGAAAAACTGTTTTTT
TRBD1,TRBJ1-2,TRBV5-4,-,CASSNRQGRDGYTF,TGTGCCAGCAGCAACCGACAGGGGCGGGATGGCTACACCTTC
TRBD1,TRBJ1-5,TRBV28,-,CASSARQGSDQPQHF,TGTGCCAGCAGTGCTCGACAGGGGTCCGATCAGCCCCAGCATTTT
TRBD2,TRBJ2-1,TRBV28,-,CASSFLAGAPIKGEQFF,TGTGCCAGCAGTTTTCTAGCGGGGGCCCCCATTAAGGGTGAGCAGTTCTTC
TRBD2,TRBJ2-7,TRBV29-1,-,CSVVSSGLYEQYF,TGCAGCGTTGTCTCTAGCGGGCTCTACGAGCAGTACTTC
-,TRBJ2-4,TRBV18,-,CASSPSTGLQGKNIQYF,TGTGCCAGCTCACCCAGCACGGGATTGCAAGGCAAAAACATTCAGTACTTC
-,TRBJ2-3,TRBV7-8,-,CASSLLGGQITDTQYF,TGTGCCAGCAGCTTACTAGGGGGTCAAATCACAGATACGCAGTATTTT
-,TRBJ2-5,TRBV7-9,few,CASSFGGSAETQYF,TGTGCCAGCAGCTTCGGGGGTTCGGCAGAGACCCAGTACTTC
-,TRBJ2-7,TRBV5-3,-,CARSPPAPGVAYEQYF,TGTGCCAGAAGCCCCCCCGCGCCCGGGGTGGCCTACGAGCAGTACTTC
-,TRBJ1-5,TRBV7-9,-,CASSSPGGRGMQPQHF,TGTGCCAGCAGCTCCCCGGGAGGCAGGGGTATGCAGCCCCAGCATTTT
-,TRBJ2-7,TRBV21-1,-,CASSIGLAVHYEQYF,TGTGCCAGCTCCATAGGACTAGCGGTACACTACGAGCAGTACTTC
TRBD2,TRBJ2-1,TRBV19,-,CASSPVGAGGFNEQFF,TGTGCCAGTAGTCCCGTGGGAGCGGGGGGCTTCAATGAGCAGTTCTTC
-,TRBJ2-3,TRBV7-2,-,CASSLAASAEVTQYF,TGTGCCAGCAGCTTAGCTGCCAGTGCAGAAGTCACGCAGTATTTT
TRBD1,TRBJ2-7,TRBV6-5,-,CASSYRQGVYEQYF,TGTGCCAGCAGTTACCGACAGGGGGTCTACGAGCAGTACTTC
-,TRBJ1-2,TRBV5-4,once,CAITKGLGYGYTF,TGTGCCATAACAAAGGGGCTCGGCTATGGCTACACCTTC
TRBD2,TRBJ2-5,TRBV10-3,few,CATRGLAGGEETQYF,TGTGCCACGAGGGGCCTAGCGGGAGGGGAAGAGACCCAGTACTTC
TRBD1,TRBJ2-1,TRBV4-2,-,CASSQAPGTGFYRSYNEQFF,TGTGCCAGCAGCCAAGCCCCCGGGACAGGGTTCTATCGGTCCTACAATGAGCAGTTCTTC
TRBD2,TRBJ2-1,TRBV30,-,CAWGTSGIEQFF,TGTGCCTGGGGGACTAGCGGGATTGAGCAGTTCTTC
TRBD2,TRBJ2-1,TRBV30,-,CAWSLTSGEQFF,TGTGCCTGGAGTCTCACTAGCGGTGAGCAGTTCTTC
TRBD2,TRBJ2-1,TRBV5-4,-,CASPAGGLNEQFF,TGTGCCAGCCCGGCGGGGGGCCTTAATGAGCAGTTCTTC
-,TRBJ1-3,TRBV18,once,CASSPPGDSGNTIYF,TGTGCCAGCTCACCACCCGGTGACTCTGGAAACACCATATATTTT
-,TRBJ2-5,TRBV4-1,-,CASSQDGRYQETQYF,TGCGCCAGCAGCCAAGATGGGAGGTACCAAGAGACCCAGTACTTC
TRBD2,TRBJ2-5,TRBV7-8,-,CASSSPLTSGRAPETQYF,TGTGCCAGCAGCTCTCCGTTAACTAGCGGGAGGGCCCCGGAGACCCAGTACTTC
TRBD1,TRBJ1-3,TRBV7-6,-,CASSSTGGTGNTIYF,TGTGCCAGCAGCTCGACAGGGGGGACTGGAAACACCATATATTTT